One sample yielded the 31 T cell receptor beta chains listed below, sequenced in a study of T-cell memory formation after mild COVID-19. Via MiXCR, TCRdb re-called the 5' RACE reads, giving one row per CDR3 protein. Among 250,000 to 300,000 distinct CDR3 sequences, 15% to 20% were seen once, and the ten largest hold about a fifth. The specimen sequenced was PBMCs or a T cell subset sorted from them (not recorded which). The receptors stem from a young man who had mild COVID-19 (a few samples of this study predate the infection). Cell type and time point are not known.

There are a few counts of this clonotype. V is TRBV29-1 and J is TRBJ2-5; D is ambiguous. With 6 bases removed from V and 4 bases from J, the gap between germline ends came to 12 bases. The CDR3 totals 12 residues. CDR1 is SQVTM, CDR2 ANQGSEA, per germline. The CDR3 reads CSVRGDGETQYF. In DNA form, the CDR3 reads TGCAGCGTCCGTGGGGATGGAGAGACCCAGTACTTC. The full variable domain, completed using reference TRBV29-1 and TRBJ2-5, is SAVISQKPSRDICQRGTSLTIQCQVDSQVTMMFWYRQQPGQSLTLIATANQGSEATYESGFVIDKFPISRPNLTFSTLTVSNMSPEDSSIYLCSVRGDGETQYFGPGTRLLVL.

This clonotype was detected many times. The chain is built from TRBV27 and TRBJ1-1; D is unclear. CDR1 MNHEY and CDR2 SMNVEV come from the germline V gene (reference sequence). V was cut by 1 base and J by 3 bases, with 6 bases left in between. The CDR3 consists of 13 residues. CDR3 in amino acids: CASSLYGYTEAFF. The CDR3 bases are TGTGCCAGCAGTTTATATGGATACACTGAAGCTTTCTTT.

V and J are TRBV29-1 and TRBJ1-4; D is ambiguous. Trimming took off 8 bases at V and 4 bases at J, with 8 bases between the two ends. The germline CDR1 and CDR2 sequences are SQVTM and ANQGSEA. The CDR3 is made up of 11 amino acids. This CDR3 is CSSTYNEKLFF. The CDR3 coding sequence is TGCAGCTCAACGTATAATGAAAAACTGTTTTTT. The complete variable domain, with remaining parts taken from reference TRBV29-1 and TRBJ1-4, reads SAVISQKPSRDICQRGTSLTIQCQVDSQVTMMFWYRQQPGQSLTLIATANQGSEATYESGFVIDKFPISRPNLTFSTLTVSNMSPEDSSIYLCSSTYNEKLFFGSGTQLSVL.

The gene calls are TRBV4-2 and TRBJ2-1; tentative D call: TRBD1 (6 bases). CDR1 is LGHNA and CDR2 is YNFKEQ in the germline V gene. The V end lost 0 bases, the J end lost 6 bases, and 12 bases lay between the germline ends. The CDR3 totals 15 residues. CDR3 sequence (DNA): TGTGCCAGCAGCCAAGAAGGCAACAGGGCCAATGAGCAGTTCTTC. Amino acid sequence: CASSQEGNRANEQFF.

This clonotype has just a few counts. This chain uses TRBV6-6 with TRBJ2-1; TRBD2 is a possible D gene (5 bases). The CDR3 consists of 12 residues. Trimming shortened V by 8 bases and J by 6 bases, and 11 bases separated the two germline ends. The germline V gene encodes CDR1 MNHNY and CDR2 SVGAGI (reference sequence). The CDR3 here is CASAAGGNEQFF. The CDR3 bases are TGTGCCAGCGCGGCGGGCGGCAATGAGCAGTTCTTC.

The V gene is TRBV12-3 or TRBV12-4, the J gene TRBJ2-2, with D tentatively TRBD1 (5 bases). V gave up 8 bases and J gave up 3 bases, with 13 bases separating them. The CDR3 covers 14 residues. This CDR3 is CASSPQEHTGELFF. The CDR3 DNA sequence: TGTGCCAGCTCGCCACAGGAGCACACCGGGGAGCTGTTTTTT.

A few counts support this clonotype. V usage is TRBV12-3 or TRBV12-4 and J usage is TRBJ1-2; D is unresolved. With 6 bases removed from V and 8 bases from J, the gap between germline ends came to 16 bases. CDR3 length: 13 residues. The CDR3 loop is CASSLRRTAGYTF. The CDR3 DNA reads as TGTGCCAGCAGCCTTAGACGGACTGCGGGCTACACCTTC.

This clonotype has only a few counts. This chain connects TRBV20-1 to TRBJ2-2; D gene ambiguous. Germline values: CDR1 DFQATT, CDR2 SNEGSKA (reference sequence). The CDR3 has 13 amino acids. With 2 bases removed from V and 5 bases from J, the gap between germline ends came to 9 bases. Here the CDR3 reads CSARPTDTGELFF. In DNA form, the CDR3 reads TGCAGTGCTAGACCGACGGATACCGGGGAGCTGTTTTTT.

The chain carries TRBV7-8 and TRBJ2-3, with 9 positions matching TRBD2. The V segment lost 4 bases and the J segment 3 bases; nucleotides outside the gene matches: 20. Germline CDR1 is SGHVS and CDR2 is FQNEAQ. The CDR3 runs to 20 residues. Here the CDR3 DNA reads TGTGCCAGCAGCTCGCAAACGGGCGGGGGGGACCAATTTACTACAGATACGCAGTATTTT. This encodes CASSSQTGGGDQFTTDTQYF. Variable domain in full (rest from reference TRBV7-8 and TRBJ2-3): GAGVSQSPRYKVAKRGQDVALRCDPISGHVSLFWYQQALGQGPEFLTYFQNEAQLDKSGLPSDRFFAERPEGSVSTLKIQRTQQEDSAVYLCASSSQTGGGDQFTTDTQYFGPGTRLTVL.

This sequence joins TRBV5-8 and TRBJ1-2, with a tentative D call TRBD1 (5 bases). The CDR3 spans 14 residues. Deletions cut 4 bases from V and 3 bases from J, with 13 bases between. The germline V gene encodes CDR1 SGHTS and CDR2 YDEGEE. The CDR3 nucleotides read TGTGCCAGCAGCGCACGGGGGGTCCACTATGGCTACACCTTC. Amino acid sequence: CASSARGVHYGYTF.

The V gene is TRBV25-1, the J gene TRBJ2-3; no clear D gene. Germline V gene sequence: CDR1 MGHDK, CDR2 SYGVNS. CDR3 length: 13 amino acids. The V gene lost 7 bases and the J gene lost 4 bases, with 12 bases spanning the gap. The CDR3 here is CASKGKGPDTQYF. The CDR3, as DNA: TGTGCCAGCAAGGGTAAAGGCCCAGATACGCAGTATTTT.

Only a few counts were recorded for this clonotype. The chain is built from TRBV19 and TRBJ2-2, with TRBD1 identical over 8 bases. This CDR3 comprises 15 residues. Germline-derived CDR1 and CDR2 are LNHDA and SQIVND (reference sequence). The trim removed 6 bases at V and 2 bases at J, leaving 5 bases unmatched. CDR3 in DNA: TGTGCCAGTAGGACAGGGGCGTTAAACACCGGGGAGCTGTTTTTT. Its translation is CASRTGALNTGELFF.

The J gene is TRBJ1-6, the V gene TRBV6-2 or TRBV6-3; D uncertain. Germline V lookup: CDR1 MNHEY, CDR2 SVGEGT. V was pared by 8 bases and J by 4 bases, with 9 bases between. CDR3 length equals 13 residues. In nucleotides, the CDR3 is TGTGCCAGCGGATCACCGTATAATTCACCCCTCCACTTT. It yields the protein CASGSPYNSPLHF.

V is TRBV18 and J is TRBJ2-2; TRBD1 is a possible D gene (5 bases). Trimming left V 2 bases short and J 7 bases short, with 17 bases between. Germline V gene sequence: CDR1 KGHSH, CDR2 LQKENI. The CDR3 consists of 16 residues. The CDR3 DNA reads as TGTGCCAGCTCACCATCATCGACAGCGTGGATCGGGGAGCTGTTTTTT. It specifies CASSPSSTAWIGELFF.

J is TRBJ2-4 and V is TRBV7-2, with 11 bases that match TRBD2. Germline V gene data show CDR1 as SGHTA and CDR2 as FQGNSA. J lost 5 bases, V lost 3 bases, and 3 bases had no gene match. The CDR3 covers 15 residues. As DNA, the CDR3 is TGTGCCAGCAGCTTTAGCGGGGGGGCCCAAAACATTCAGTACTTC. This gives the protein CASSFSGGAQNIQYF.

This chain connects TRBV7-2 to TRBJ1-5, with no clear D. The germline V gene has CDR1 SGHTA and CDR2 FQGNSA. There are 13 residues in the CDR3. V lost 2 bases to trimming and J lost 6 bases, with 8 bases between them. The CDR3 nucleotides read TGTGCCAGCAGCTTACAGACGGGTCAGCCCCAGCATTTT. Amino acids: CASSLQTGQPQHF.

The chain joins TRBV20-1 to TRBJ2-5, with D possibly being TRBD1 or TRBD2 (6 bases each). The length of the CDR3 is 14 residues. V shed 0 bases and J shed 2 bases, with 10 bases lying between them. Looked up from germline, CDR1 is DFQATT and CDR2 is SNEGSKA (reference sequence). DNA for the CDR3: TGCAGTGCTAGAGATGAGGGGGGACAAGAGACCCAGTACTTC. Protein sequence: CSARDEGGQETQYF.

This clonotype was recorded many times. This chain joins TRBV5-1 and TRBJ2-7, with D tentatively TRBD1 (5 bases). This CDR3 contains 12 residues. Germline lookup yields CDR1 SGHRS and CDR2 YFSETQ. Trimming removed 4 bases from V and 4 bases from J, with 9 bases in between. The chain's CDR3 is CASSQTEYEQYF. CDR3 DNA: TGCGCCAGCAGCCAGACAGAGTACGAGCAGTACTTC.

This clonotype was counted only a few times. This sequence joins TRBV4-2 and TRBJ2-5, with D unresolved. Looked up from germline, CDR1 is LGHNA and CDR2 is YNFKEQ. This CDR3 has 12 amino acids. V lost 2 bases to trimming and J lost 7 bases, with 8 bases between them. DNA for the CDR3: TGTGCCAGCAGCCAACCTGGACGGACCCAGTACTTC. The encoded protein is CASSQPGRTQYF.

The rearrangement links TRBV10-2 to TRBJ1-5; TRBD1 matches at 9 bases. Germline V gives CDR1 WSHSY, CDR2 SAAADI. The junction had 5 bases not matched to a gene; V was cut back by 6 bases and J by 5 bases. This CDR3 has 14 amino acids. CDR3 coding DNA: TGCGCCAGCAGCCCGGGACAGGGCTATCAGCCCCAGCATTTT. It encodes CASSPGQGYQPQHF.

This chain uses TRBV27 with TRBJ1-2; no definite D call. Germline loops: CDR1 MNHEY, CDR2 SMNVEV (reference sequence). The CDR3 sequence is 13 residues long. V lost 3 bases and J lost 1, with 6 bases in between. CDR3 coding DNA: TGTGCCAGCAGTTTCGGTCATAACTATGGCTACACCTTC. Protein product: CASSFGHNYGYTF.

This clonotype was counted between two and nine times. The chain is built from TRBV5-1 and TRBJ2-5, with a tentative D call TRBD2 (5 bases). The CDR3 consists of 17 residues. V was clipped by 0 bases and J by 2 bases, with 17 bases between them. Germline assignment: CDR1 SGHRS and CDR2 YFSETQ. CDR3 residues: CASSLALGPATQETQYF. In DNA, the CDR3 is TGCGCCAGCAGCTTGGCACTAGGACCGGCGACACAAGAGACCCAGTACTTC. The full variable domain, with the rest looked up from reference TRBV5-1 and TRBJ2-5, is KAGVTQTPRYLIKTRGQQVTLSCSPISGHRSVSWYQQTPGQGLQFLFEYFSETQRNKGNFPGRFSGRQFSNSRSEMNVSTLELGDSALYLCASSLALGPATQETQYFGPGTRLLVL.

In this sample, this clonotype turned up a few times. V usage is TRBV2 and J usage is TRBJ1-4; D is perhaps TRBD1 (6 bases). Germline CDR1 and CDR2: SNHLY and FYNNEI. The CDR3 is 13 amino acids. The V end lost 4 bases, the J end lost 3 bases, and 6 bases lay between the germline ends. The CDR3 nucleotides are TGTGCCAGCAGTGGACAGGCTAATGAAAAACTGTTTTTT. It specifies CASSGQANEKLFF.

There are many counts of this clonotype. The rearrangement uses TRBV5-5 and TRBJ1-1, with 8 bases fitting TRBD1. Looked up from germline, CDR1 is SGHKS and CDR2 is YYEKEE (reference sequence). The CDR3 extends over 17 amino acids. Losses at the gene ends were 4 bases for V and 0 bases for J; bases not matched to a gene: 11. CDR3 in DNA: TGTGCCAGCAGCCCCGATGGACAGGGAAGCATGAACACTGAAGCTTTCTTT. This sequence encodes CASSPDGQGSMNTEAFF.

This clonotype was observed a few times. The rearrangement links TRBV30 to TRBJ1-1, with 7 bases matching TRBD1. CDR1 is GTSNPN, CDR2 SVGIG, per germline (reference sequence). The V gene end was trimmed by 5 bases and the J gene end by 8 bases; junction bases not matched to a gene: 2. The CDR3 is 10 amino acids. Written as DNA, the CDR3 is TGTGCCTGGGGAGGGGGCGAAGCTTTCTTT. Amino acid sequence: CAWGGGEAFF.

The V gene is TRBV7-6, the J gene TRBJ2-3; 12 nucleotides match TRBD2. CDR1 is SGHVS and CDR2 is FNYEAQ in the germline V gene. This CDR3 contains 15 residues. Trimming cost V 2 bases and J 7 bases; bases outside gene matches: 4. Here the CDR3 DNA reads TGTGCCAGCAGCTTACTAGCGGGGGGGCAATATACGCAGTATTTT. It codes for CASSLLAGGQYTQYF.

The chain is built from TRBV7-2 and TRBJ1-3; no clear D gene. The CDR3 loop spans 13 amino acids. Between the trimmed V and J ends, which lost 1 base and 4 bases, there was a span of 5 bases. The V gene's germline CDR1 is SGHTA and CDR2 FQGNSA. Here the CDR3 reads CASSLGWGNTIYF. The CDR3 DNA reads TGTGCCAGCAGCTTAGGTTGGGGAAACACCATATATTTT.

This chain links TRBV6-5 with TRBJ2-3, with 9 bases matching TRBD2. Per germline, CDR1 MNHEY and CDR2 SVGAGI. This CDR3 contains 17 residues. V was pared by 2 bases and J by 5 bases, with 11 bases of the junction left unmatched. The CDR3 sequence: CASSYRGAGGPRDTQYF. The CDR3 DNA follows: TGTGCCAGCAGTTACCGAGGTGCGGGGGGGCCCAGAGATACGCAGTATTTT.

V usage is TRBV24-1 and J usage is TRBJ2-3; D is ambiguous. V dropped 7 bases and J dropped 3 bases, with 10 bases sitting between them. The germline CDR1 and CDR2 sequences are KGHDR and SFDVKD. CDR3 size: 13 residues. The CDR3 loop reads CATRDQGTDTQYF. For the CDR3, the DNA is TGTGCCACCAGGGACCAAGGTACAGATACGCAGTATTTT.

This clonotype occurred many times. The chain combines TRBV6-5 with TRBJ2-7; tentative D call: TRBD1 (5 bases). There are 13 residues in the CDR3. Germline assignment: CDR1 MNHEY and CDR2 SVGAGI. The V end lost 3 bases, the J end lost 1 base, and 7 bases lay between the germline ends. The CDR3 loop reads CASSYPGSYEQYF. CDR3 DNA sequence: TGTGCCAGCAGTTATCCAGGGTCCTACGAGCAGTACTTC.

As for this clonotype: This may come from a read error, since a much larger clone is one base off. The chain employs TRBV7-2 and TRBJ2-3; no reliable D call. CDR3 length: 13 amino acids. Germline V gene data show CDR1 as SGHTA and CDR2 as FQGNSA. In DNA, the CDR3 is TGTGCCAGCAGCTTAGCTCGTACAGATACGCATTATTTT. Residues: CASSLARTDTHYF.